This T cell receptor beta chain was found in a study of blood T cell repertoires in COVID-19. Study-level information: The analysed material was cDNA or gDNA that came from T cells, B-cell-depleted T cells, or PBMCs.

Libraries were prepared by immunoSEQ multiplex PCR; TCRdb keeps only in-frame clonotypes and omits some of them. The sample comprises more than 200,000 clones, 82% of which are singletons, and 4% to 6% rests with the top ten. The sequenced material came from peripheral blood. This clonotype was sampled from a woman of 80 years or more with active or convalescent COVID-19.

The CDR3 DNA follows: TGTGCCACCCGGGAGAGTCTTAGTGGCAATGAGCAGTTCTTC. Its protein product is CATRESLSGNEQFF. The chain joins TRBV5-6 to TRBJ2-1; maybe TRBD2 (6 bases). V was cut by 9 bases and J by 6 bases, with 19 bases left in between. The germline V gene has CDR1 SGHDT and CDR2 YYEEEE. The CDR3 contains 14 residues. The full variable domain, completed using reference TRBV5-6 and TRBJ2-1, is DAGVTQSPTHLIKTRGQQVTLRCSPKSGHDTVSWYQQALGQGPQFIFQYYEEEERQRGNFPDRFSGHQFPNYSSELNVNALLLGDSALYLCATRESLSGNEQFFGPGTRLTVL.